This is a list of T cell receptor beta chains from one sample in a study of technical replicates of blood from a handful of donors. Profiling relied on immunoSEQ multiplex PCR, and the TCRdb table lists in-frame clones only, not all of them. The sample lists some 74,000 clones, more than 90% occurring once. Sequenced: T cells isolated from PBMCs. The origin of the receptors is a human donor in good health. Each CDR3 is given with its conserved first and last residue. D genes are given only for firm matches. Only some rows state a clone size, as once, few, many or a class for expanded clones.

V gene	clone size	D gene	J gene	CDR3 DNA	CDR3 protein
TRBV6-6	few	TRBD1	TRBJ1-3	TGTGCCAGCAGTAAGGGGACAGGGAAACATTTT	CASSKGTGKHF
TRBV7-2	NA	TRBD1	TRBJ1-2	TGTGCCAGCAGCTACTTAGGACAGGAGCTCTATGGCTACACCTTC	CASSYLGQELYGYTF
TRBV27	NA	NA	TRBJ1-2	TGTGCCAGCAGTTTCTCTTTACAGGGAGGCTACACCTTC	CASSFSLQGGYTF
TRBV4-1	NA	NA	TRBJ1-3	TGCGCCAGCAGCCAACCAAAATCAGGGCAGATTAAGAACACCATATATTTT	CASSQPKSGQIKNTIYF
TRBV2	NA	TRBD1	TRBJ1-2	TGTGCCAGCCTCAGCCGGGACAGGGGGCTTAGTGGCTACACCTTC	CASLSRDRGLSGYTF
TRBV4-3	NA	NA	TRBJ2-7	TGCGCCAGCAGCCAAAGAGGGAACGAGCAGTACTTC	CASSQRGNEQYF
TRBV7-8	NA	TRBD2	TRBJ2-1	TGTGCCAGCAGCTCCGCGACTAGCGGGGTGGGTGAGCAGTTCTTC	CASSSATSGVGEQFF
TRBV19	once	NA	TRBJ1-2	TGTGCCAGTAGTCGGGGGGGACCGACAGAAAGCTATGGCTACACCTTC	CASSRGGPTESYGYTF
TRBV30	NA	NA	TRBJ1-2	TGTGCCTGGGATCTCGGGGAAGACTACACCTTC	CAWDLGEDYTF
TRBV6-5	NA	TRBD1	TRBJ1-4	TGTGCCAGCAGACGACAGGGGGCCAATGAAAAACTGTTTTTT	CASRRQGANEKLFF
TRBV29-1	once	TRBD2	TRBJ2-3	TGCAGCGTGGACCAACCGGGACTAGCTAACACAGATACGCAGTATTTT	CSVDQPGLANTDTQYF
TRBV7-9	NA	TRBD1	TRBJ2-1	TGTGCCAGCAGCCCCCCGTACGGGACAGAGGTCAATGAGCAGTTCTTC	CASSPPYGTEVNEQFF
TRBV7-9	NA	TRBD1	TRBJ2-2	TGTGCCAGCAGTTGGACAGGCACGGTATCCCCCGGGGAGCTGTTTTTT	CASSWTGTVSPGELFF
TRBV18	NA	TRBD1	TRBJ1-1	TGTGCCAGCTCACCGGACAGGCCAGGAAACACTGAAGCTTTCTTT	CASSPDRPGNTEAFF
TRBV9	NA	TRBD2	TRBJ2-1	TGTGCCAGCAGCGGCCGGGGGGGGCGTTCGAGAAATGAGCAGTTCTTC	CASSGRGGRSRNEQFF
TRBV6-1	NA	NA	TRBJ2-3	TGTGCCAGCAGTGAAGAGGCCACCTCTGCGGTTAAAGATACGCAGTATTTT	CASSEEATSAVKDTQYF
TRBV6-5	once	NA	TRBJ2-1	TGTGCCAGCAGTTGGGGGCTTTACAATGAGCAGTTCTTC	CASSWGLYNEQFF
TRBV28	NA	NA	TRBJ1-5	TGTGCCAGCAGTTTTGGGGGCCCTGAAGATCATCAGCCCCAGCATTTT	CASSFGGPEDHQPQHF
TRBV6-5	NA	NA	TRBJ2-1	TGTGCCAGCAGTTACGAGGCTAGCCCCAATGAGCAGTTCTTC	CASSYEASPNEQFF
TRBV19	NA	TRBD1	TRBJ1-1	TGTGCCAGTAGTACAACCGGGACAGGGGTCGGTGAAGCTTTCTTT	CASSTTGTGVGEAFF
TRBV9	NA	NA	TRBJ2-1	TGTGCCAGCAGCGTAGGGTGGGGAGGATGGGATGAGCAGTTCTTC	CASSVGWGGWDEQFF
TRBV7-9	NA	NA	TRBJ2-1	TGTGCCAGCAGCTCCGGCGCGGGACGCGCCTACAATGAGCAGTTCTTC	CASSSGAGRAYNEQFF
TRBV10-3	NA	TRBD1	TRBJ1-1	TGTGCCATCATCCGGGACAGATCTCTGATTGGAGCTTTCTTT	CAIIRDRSLIGAFF
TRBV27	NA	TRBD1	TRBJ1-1	TGTGCCAGCAGTTCGGGACAGGAAGTAAGCGGCGCTTTCTTT	CASSSGQEVSGAFF
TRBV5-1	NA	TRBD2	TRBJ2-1	TGCGCCAGCAGCTCTAGGACTAGCGGGAGGCTCGACAATGAGCAGTTCTTC	CASSSRTSGRLDNEQFF
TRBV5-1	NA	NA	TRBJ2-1	TGCGCCAGCAGTCCTCTAGACAATGAGCAGTTCTTC	CASSPLDNEQFF
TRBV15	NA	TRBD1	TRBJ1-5	TGTGCCACCAGCAGAGGGCGGGACAGGGGACAGCCCCAGCATTTT	CATSRGRDRGQPQHF
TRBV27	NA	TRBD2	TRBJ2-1	TGTGCCAGCAGTTTGGGCGGGAGGGCCCACGAGCAGTTCTTC	CASSLGGRAHEQFF
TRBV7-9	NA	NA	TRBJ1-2	TGTGCCAGCAGCTTAGCCACAGGGCCTTATGGCTACACCTTC	CASSLATGPYGYTF
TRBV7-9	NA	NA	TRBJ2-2	TGTGCCAGCAGCATCGGGGAATCTACCGGGGAGCTGTTTTTT	CASSIGESTGELFF
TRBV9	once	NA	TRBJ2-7	TGTGCCAGCAGCGTCGGACAGAACTACGAGCAGTACTTC	CASSVGQNYEQYF
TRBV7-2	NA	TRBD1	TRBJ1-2	TGTGCCAGCAGCCCGAGGACAGGAACGTCCGGCTACACCTTC	CASSPRTGTSGYTF
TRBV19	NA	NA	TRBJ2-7	TGTGCCAGTAGTATTCTACTTACAGGGAATGGCGAGCAGTACTTC	CASSILLTGNGEQYF
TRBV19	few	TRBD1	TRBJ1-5	TGTGCCAGTAGTACGACAGGGGATAGCAATCAGCCCCAGCATTTT	CASSTTGDSNQPQHF
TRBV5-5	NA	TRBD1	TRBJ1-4	TGTGCCAGCAGCTTATCCACGACAGGGTCTAATGAAAAACTGTTTTTT	CASSLSTTGSNEKLFF
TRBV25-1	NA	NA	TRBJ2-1	TGTGCCACCGTACCAGGGGATAGTTACAATGAGCAGTTCTTC	CATVPGDSYNEQFF
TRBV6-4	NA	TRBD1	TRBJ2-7	TGTGCCAGCAGGGGAATATGTCCGGGACAGGGGGCGAGGGAATCGTACGAGCAGTACTTC	CASRGICPGQGARESYEQYF
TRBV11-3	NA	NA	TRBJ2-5	TGTGCCAGCAGCTTACCGACGAGGGGGCAAGAGACCCAGTACTTC	CASSLPTRGQETQYF
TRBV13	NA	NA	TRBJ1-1	TGTGCCAGCAGCTTTAGACAGGACGAAGCTTTCTTT	CASSFRQDEAFF
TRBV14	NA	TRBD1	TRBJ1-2	TGTGCCAGTAGACAGGGTGTCGGCTATGGCTACACCTTC	CASRQGVGYGYTF
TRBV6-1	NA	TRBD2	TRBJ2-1	TGTGCCAGCAGTGGACTAGCGGGGAGGCATGAGCAGTTCTTC	CASSGLAGRHEQFF